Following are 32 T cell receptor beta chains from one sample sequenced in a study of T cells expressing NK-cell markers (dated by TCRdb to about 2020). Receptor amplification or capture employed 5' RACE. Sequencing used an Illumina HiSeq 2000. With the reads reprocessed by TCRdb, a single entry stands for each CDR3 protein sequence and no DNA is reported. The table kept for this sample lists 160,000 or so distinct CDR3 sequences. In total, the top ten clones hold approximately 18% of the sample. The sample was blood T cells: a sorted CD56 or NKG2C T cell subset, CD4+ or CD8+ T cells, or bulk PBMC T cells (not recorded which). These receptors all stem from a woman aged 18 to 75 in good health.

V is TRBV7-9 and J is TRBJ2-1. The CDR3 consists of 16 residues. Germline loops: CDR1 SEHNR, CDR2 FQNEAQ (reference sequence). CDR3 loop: CASSRREAVRYNEQFF. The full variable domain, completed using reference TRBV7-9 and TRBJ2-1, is DTGVSQNPRHKITKRGQNVTFRCDPISEHNRLYWYRQTLGQGPEFLTYFQNEAQLEKSRLLSDRFSAERPKGSFSTLEIQRTEQGDSAMYLCASSRREAVRYNEQFFGPGTRLTVL.

The CDR3 here is CSVSRSASYNEQFF. The chain employs TRBV29-1 and TRBJ2-1. This CDR3 is 14 amino acids long. CDR1 and CDR2 from the germline V gene are SQVTM and ANQGSEA.

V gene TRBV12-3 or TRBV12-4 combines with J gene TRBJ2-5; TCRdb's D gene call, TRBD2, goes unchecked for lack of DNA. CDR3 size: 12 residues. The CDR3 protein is CASEGNGKTQYF.

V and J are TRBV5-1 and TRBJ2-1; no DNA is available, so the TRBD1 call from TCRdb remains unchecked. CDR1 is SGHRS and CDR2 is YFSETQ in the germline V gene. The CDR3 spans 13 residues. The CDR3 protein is CASSSLLPGEQFF.

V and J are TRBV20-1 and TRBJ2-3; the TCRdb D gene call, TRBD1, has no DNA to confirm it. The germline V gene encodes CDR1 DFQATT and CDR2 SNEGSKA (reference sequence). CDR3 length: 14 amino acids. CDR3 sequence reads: CSAANRGRADTQYF.

CDR3: CASSVESSGAGETQYF. The gene calls are TRBV9 and TRBJ2-5; the TRBD2 assignment by TCRdb is unverifiable without DNA. The CDR3 spans 16 residues. The germline V gene has CDR1 SGDLS and CDR2 YYNGEE.

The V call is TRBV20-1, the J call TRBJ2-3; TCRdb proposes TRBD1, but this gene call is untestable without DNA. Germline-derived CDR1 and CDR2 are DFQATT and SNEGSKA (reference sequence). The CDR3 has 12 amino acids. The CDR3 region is CSAVGDVDTQYF.

CDR3 amino acids: CASSEPRGPGNIQYF. The chain links TRBV25-1 to TRBJ2-4; checking the TCRdb D call of TRBD1 is not possible without DNA. Germline CDR1 reads MGHDK; CDR2 reads SYGVNS. The CDR3 is 15 amino acids.

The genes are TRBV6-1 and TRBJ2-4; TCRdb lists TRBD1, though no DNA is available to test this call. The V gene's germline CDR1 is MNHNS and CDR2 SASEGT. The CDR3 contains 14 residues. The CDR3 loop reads CASTRGVPAQIQYF.

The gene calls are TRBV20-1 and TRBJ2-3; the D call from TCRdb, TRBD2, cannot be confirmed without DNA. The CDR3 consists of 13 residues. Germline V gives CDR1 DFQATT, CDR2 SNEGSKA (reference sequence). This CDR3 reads CSAPSGRTDTQYF.

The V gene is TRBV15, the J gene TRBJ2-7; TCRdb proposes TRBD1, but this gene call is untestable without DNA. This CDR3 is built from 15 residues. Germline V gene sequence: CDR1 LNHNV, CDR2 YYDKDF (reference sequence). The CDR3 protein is CATSRGGTPPYEQYF.

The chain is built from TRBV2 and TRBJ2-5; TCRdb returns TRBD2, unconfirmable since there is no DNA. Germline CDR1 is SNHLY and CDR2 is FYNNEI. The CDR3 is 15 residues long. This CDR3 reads CASSKLASLKETQYF.

The chain's CDR3 is CASSLTRANMNTEAFF. The J gene is TRBJ1-1, the V gene TRBV5-1. The length of the CDR3 is 16 residues. Germline V gene sequence: CDR1 SGHRS, CDR2 YFSETQ. The full variable domain, completed using reference TRBV5-1 and TRBJ1-1, is KAGVTQTPRYLIKTRGQQVTLSCSPISGHRSVSWYQQTPGQGLQFLFEYFSETQRNKGNFPGRFSGRQFSNSRSEMNVSTLELGDSALYLCASSLTRANMNTEAFFGQGTRLTVV.

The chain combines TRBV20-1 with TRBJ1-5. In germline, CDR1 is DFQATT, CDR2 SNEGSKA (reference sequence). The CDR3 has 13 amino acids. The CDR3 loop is CSARDVSNQPQHF.

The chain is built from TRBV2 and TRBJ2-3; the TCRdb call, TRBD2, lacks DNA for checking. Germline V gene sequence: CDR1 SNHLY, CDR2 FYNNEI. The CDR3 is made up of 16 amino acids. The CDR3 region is CASSGLGGGLTDTQYF.

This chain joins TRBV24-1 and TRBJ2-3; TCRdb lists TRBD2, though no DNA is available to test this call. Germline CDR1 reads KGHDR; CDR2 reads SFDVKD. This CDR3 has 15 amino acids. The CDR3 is CATGRADDQTDTQYF.

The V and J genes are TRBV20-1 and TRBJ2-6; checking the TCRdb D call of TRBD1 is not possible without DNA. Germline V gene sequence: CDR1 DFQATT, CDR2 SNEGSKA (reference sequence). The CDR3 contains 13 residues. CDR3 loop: CSARGGGANVLTF.

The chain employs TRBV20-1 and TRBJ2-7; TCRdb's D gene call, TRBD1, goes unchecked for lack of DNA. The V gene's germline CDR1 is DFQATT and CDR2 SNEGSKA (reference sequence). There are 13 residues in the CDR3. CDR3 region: CSAPGQVPYEQYF.

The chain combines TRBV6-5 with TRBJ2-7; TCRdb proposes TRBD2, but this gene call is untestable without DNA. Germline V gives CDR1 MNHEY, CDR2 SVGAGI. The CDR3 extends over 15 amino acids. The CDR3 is CASSSISGPYYEQYF.

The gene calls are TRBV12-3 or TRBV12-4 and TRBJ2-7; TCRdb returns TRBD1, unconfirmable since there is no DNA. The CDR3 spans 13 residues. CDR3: CASRRDRGYEQYF.

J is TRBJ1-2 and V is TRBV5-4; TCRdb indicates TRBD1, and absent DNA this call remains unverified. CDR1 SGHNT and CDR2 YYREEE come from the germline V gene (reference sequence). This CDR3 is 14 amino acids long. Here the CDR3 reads CASGGRGKDYGYTF.

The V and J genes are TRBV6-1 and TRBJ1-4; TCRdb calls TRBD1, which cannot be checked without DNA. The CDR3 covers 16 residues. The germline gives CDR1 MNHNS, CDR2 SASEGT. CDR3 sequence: CASSPVPLATNEKLFF.

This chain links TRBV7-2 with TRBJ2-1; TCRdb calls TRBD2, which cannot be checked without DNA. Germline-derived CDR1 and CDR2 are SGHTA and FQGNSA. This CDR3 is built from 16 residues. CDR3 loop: CASSLAYLAGGNEQFF. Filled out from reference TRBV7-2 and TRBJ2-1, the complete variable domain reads GAGVSQSPSNKVTEKGKDVELRCDPISGHTALYWYRQSLGQGLEFLIYFQGNSAPDKSGLPSDRFSAERTGGSVSTLTIQRTQQEDSAVYLCASSLAYLAGGNEQFFGPGTRLTVL.

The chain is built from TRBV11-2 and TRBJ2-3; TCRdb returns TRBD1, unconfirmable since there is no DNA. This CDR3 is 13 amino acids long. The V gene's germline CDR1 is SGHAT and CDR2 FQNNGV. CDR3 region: CASSQGRSDTQYF.

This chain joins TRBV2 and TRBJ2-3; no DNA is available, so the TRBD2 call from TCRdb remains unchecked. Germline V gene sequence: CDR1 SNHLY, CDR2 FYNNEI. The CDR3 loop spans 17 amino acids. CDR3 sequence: CASSPRLVAGGPDTQYF.

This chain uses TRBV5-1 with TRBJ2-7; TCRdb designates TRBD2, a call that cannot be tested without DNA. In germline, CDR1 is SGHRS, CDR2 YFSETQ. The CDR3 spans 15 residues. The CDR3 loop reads CASSLVGGPTYEQYF.

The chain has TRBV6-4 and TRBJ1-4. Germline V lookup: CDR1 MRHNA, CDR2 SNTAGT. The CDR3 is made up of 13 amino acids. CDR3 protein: CASSQQRGEKLFF.

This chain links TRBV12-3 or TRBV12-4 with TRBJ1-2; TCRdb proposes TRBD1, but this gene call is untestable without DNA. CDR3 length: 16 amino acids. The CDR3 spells CASSSTHRADSNGYTF.

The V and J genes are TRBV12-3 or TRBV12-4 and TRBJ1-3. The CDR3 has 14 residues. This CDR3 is CASTRLSSGNTIYF.

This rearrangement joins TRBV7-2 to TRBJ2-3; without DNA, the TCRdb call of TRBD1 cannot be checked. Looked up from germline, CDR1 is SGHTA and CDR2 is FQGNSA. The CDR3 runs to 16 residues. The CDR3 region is CASSFSGQGFPDTQYF.

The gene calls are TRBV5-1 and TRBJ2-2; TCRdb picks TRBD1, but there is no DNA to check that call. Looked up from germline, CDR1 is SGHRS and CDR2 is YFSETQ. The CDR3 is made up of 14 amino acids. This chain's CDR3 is CASRTDPNTGELFF.

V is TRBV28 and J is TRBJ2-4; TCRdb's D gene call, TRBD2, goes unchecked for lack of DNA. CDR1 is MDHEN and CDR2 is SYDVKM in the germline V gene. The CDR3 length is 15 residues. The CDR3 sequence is CASSLLKPLAGTQYF.